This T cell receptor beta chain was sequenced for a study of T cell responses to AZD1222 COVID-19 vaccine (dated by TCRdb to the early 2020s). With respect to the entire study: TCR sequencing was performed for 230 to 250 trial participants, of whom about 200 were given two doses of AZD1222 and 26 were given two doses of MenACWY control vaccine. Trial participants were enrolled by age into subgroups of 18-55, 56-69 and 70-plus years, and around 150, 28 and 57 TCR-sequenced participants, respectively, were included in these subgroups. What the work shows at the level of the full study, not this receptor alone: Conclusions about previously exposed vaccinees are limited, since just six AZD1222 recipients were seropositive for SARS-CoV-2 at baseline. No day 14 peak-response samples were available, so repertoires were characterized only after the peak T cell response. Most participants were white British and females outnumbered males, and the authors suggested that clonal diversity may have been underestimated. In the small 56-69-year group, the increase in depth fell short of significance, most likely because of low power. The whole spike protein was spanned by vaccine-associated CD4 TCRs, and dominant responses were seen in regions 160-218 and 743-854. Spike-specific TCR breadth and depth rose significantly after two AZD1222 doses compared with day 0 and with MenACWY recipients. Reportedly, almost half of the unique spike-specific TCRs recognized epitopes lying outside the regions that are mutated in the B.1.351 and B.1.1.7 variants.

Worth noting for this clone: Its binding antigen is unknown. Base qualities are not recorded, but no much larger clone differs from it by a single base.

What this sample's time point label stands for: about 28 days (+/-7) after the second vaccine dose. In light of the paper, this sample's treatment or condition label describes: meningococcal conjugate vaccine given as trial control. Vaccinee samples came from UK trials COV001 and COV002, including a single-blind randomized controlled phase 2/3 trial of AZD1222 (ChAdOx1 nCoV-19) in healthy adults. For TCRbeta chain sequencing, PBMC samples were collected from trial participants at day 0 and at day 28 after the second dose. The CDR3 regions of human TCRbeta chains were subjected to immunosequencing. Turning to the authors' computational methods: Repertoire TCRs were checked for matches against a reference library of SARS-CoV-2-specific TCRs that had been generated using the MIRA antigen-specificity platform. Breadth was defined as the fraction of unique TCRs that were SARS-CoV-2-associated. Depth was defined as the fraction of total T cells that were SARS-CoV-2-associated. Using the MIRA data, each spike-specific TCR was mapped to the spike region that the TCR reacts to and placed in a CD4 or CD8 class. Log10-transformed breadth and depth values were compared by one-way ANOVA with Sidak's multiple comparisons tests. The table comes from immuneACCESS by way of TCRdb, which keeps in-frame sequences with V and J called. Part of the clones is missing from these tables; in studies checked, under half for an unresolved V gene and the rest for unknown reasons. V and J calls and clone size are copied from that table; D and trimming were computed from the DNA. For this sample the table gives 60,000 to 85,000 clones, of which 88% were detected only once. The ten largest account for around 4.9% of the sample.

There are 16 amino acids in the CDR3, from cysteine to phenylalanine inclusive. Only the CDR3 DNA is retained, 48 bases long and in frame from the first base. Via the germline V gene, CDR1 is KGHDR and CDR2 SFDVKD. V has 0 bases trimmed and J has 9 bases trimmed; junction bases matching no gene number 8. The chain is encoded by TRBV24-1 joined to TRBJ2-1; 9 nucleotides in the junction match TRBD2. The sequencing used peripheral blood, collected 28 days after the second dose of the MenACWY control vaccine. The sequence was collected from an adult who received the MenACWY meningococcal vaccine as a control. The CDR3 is CATSDLNLAGSGEQFF. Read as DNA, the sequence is TGTGCCACCAGTGATTTGAATCTAGCGGGATCTGGTGAGCAGTTCTTC.